This entry describes one TCR beta chain. Its antigen is undetermined. These data belong to a study of CD4+ T cells in melanoma. Study-wide findings and caveats: CD8+ T cell, macrophage and B cell function reportedly correlated with neoantigen-specific CD4+ T cells. Reportedly, melanoma neoantigen-specific CD4+ T cells showed varied differentiation states.

Assay: immunoSEQ multiplex PCR; the TCRdb copy retains only in-frame clones and omits some. Found here are about 55,000 clones, approximately 74% of them singletons; the top ten hold about 5%. The CDR3 loop spans 21 amino acids. Sequencing input: tumor tissue. The sequence came from a human donor with melanoma. This sequence joins TRBV12-1 and TRBJ1-5; TRBD1, the table's D call, lacks a check against the DNA. TRBV12-1 is termed a pseudogene. The CDR3 sequence is CASSFSGNPTGLGQSNQPQHF. Written as DNA, the CDR3 is TGTGCCAGCAGCTTTAGTGGGAACCCGACAGGCCTTGGTCAGAGCAATCAGCCCCAGCATTTT.